This TCR beta chain was identified in a study of Ad26.COV2.S vaccination and SARS-CoV-2 variants. Treatment: about 20 received Ad26.COV2.S at low or high dose, single or two shots; 5 received placebo; per-sample allocation not given. After the first vaccine or placebo injection, samples were drawn on day 63. Vaccination employed an Ad26 vector expressing the Wuhan-strain SARS-CoV-2 spike. Details on this clone: Its specificity is unknown.

The CDR3 is 17 amino acids. The table came from immunoSEQ multiplex PCR; TCRdb's copy has only in-frame clones and leaves some out. The repertoire holds 440,000 or so clones, with about 90% as singletons. Study observations and caveats: In vaccinated individuals, spike-specific CD8+ and CD4+ T cell responses reportedly displayed substantial breadth. Analytic work on TCR breadth and depth might have understated the full extent of total T cell responses.

This sequence joins TRBV21-1 and TRBJ1-2; the D segment call TRBD1 is taken from the table without a DNA check. TRBV21-1 is a known pseudogene. The sample in question was peripheral blood, obtained in a trial of Ad26.COV2.S vaccine versus placebo. This sequence originates from a person between 18 and 59 years old who received the Ad26.COV2.S COVID-19 vaccine or a placebo. CDR3 coding DNA: TGTGCCAGCAGCACCTCGGACAGGGGGAATGTGAACTATGGCTACACCTTC. Protein: CASSTSDRGNVNYGYTF.